Shown below are 2 T cell receptor beta chains from a single sample sequenced in a study of T cells in Graves' hyperthyroidism and ophthalmopathy. Amplification of TCR beta CDR3 regions was performed using RNA transcripts as template. HTBI primers were employed in a first-round RT-PCR of the TCR CDR3. TCRdb itself ran the multiplex PCR reads through MiXCR, one entry per CDR3 protein. The data contain some 300,000 distinct CDR3 sequences, roughly 15% of them singletons. The sample was blood. The origin of the receptors is a middle-aged woman with Graves' hyperthyroidism.

This sequence joins TRBV20-1 and TRBJ2-1; 15 bases match TRBD2. The CDR3 length is 15 residues. Losses at the gene ends were 6 bases for V and 9 bases for J; bases not matched to a gene: 9. Germline CDR1 reads DFQATT; CDR2 reads SNEGSKA (reference sequence). The CDR3 region has the DNA TGCAGTGCGGAGGGGACTAGCGGGAGGATGGTTGAGCAGTTCTTC. It yields the protein CSAEGTSGRMVEQFF.

This clonotype was seen at least ten times. The chain uses TRBV10-3 and TRBJ2-7, with a weak D call TRBD1 (7 bases). CDR1 and CDR2 (germline): ENHRY, SYGVKD. The CDR3 is 14 residues long. With 5 bases removed from V and 0 bases from J, the gap between germline ends came to 11 bases. The CDR3 spells CAISYQGGSYEQYF. The CDR3 nucleotides are TGTGCCATCAGTTACCAGGGGGGCTCCTACGAGCAGTACTTC.